The following is a TCR beta chain sequence with its context. The entry originates in a study of control samples from healthy donors and cancer patients. Germline loops: CDR1 WNHNN, CDR2 SYGVQD (reference sequence). The germline V and J ends were trimmed by 7 bases and 7 bases, with 13 bases remaining between them. The CDR3 is 13 amino acids. Data came from immunoSEQ multiplex PCR; TCRdb stores just in-frame clones and leaves some out. Here the sample spans about 140,000 clones, 94% being singletons. The sequencing input was blood. The chain links TRBV10-1 to TRBJ2-2, with D perhaps assigned TRBD1 or TRBD2 (5 bases each). This sequence originates from a man in his forties in good health. CDR3 sequence: CASTGTGLGELFF. CDR3 bases: TGCGCCAGCACCGGGACCGGCCTCGGGGAGCTGTTTTTT.